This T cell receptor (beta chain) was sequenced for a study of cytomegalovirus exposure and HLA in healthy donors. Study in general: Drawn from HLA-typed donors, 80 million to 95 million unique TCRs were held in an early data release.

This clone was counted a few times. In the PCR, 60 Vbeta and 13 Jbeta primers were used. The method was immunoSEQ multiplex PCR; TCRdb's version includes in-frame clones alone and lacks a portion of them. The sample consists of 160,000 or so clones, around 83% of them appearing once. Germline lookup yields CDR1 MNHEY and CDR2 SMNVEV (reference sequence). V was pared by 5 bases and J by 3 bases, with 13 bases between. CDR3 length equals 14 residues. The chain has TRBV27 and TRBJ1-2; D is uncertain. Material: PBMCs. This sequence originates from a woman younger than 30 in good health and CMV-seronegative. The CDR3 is CASSSIPVYYGYTF. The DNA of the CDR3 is TGTGCCAGCAGTAGCATCCCTGTGTACTATGGCTACACCTTC.